The source of this TCR beta chain is a study of T cells in Graves' hyperthyroidism and ophthalmopathy. Per the germline V gene, CDR1 is KGHDR and CDR2 is SFDVKD. V was clipped by 2 bases and J by 1 base, with 8 bases between them. There are 14 residues in the CDR3. The source material, RNA transcripts, was used to amplify TCR beta CDR3 regions. HTBI primers drove first-round RT-PCR of the TCR CDR3. TCRdb recomputed calls from the multiplex PCR reads with MiXCR, one row per CDR3 protein. The profile shows hundreds of thousands of distinct CDR3 sequences, around 39% of them singletons. This clonotype was seen at least ten times.

The sample comprised blood. The receptor comes from a man aged 18 to 30 with Graves' hyperthyroidism. The chain links TRBV24-1 to TRBJ2-7; D possibly corresponds to TRBD2 (5 bases). CDR3 region: CATSDWEISYEQYF. The CDR3 coding sequence is TGTGCCACCAGTGATTGGGAGATATCCTACGAGCAGTACTTC.